This T cell receptor beta chain came from a study of blood T cell repertoires in COVID-19. For the study at large: PBMCs, B-cell-depleted T cells, or T cells provided the cDNA or gDNA that made up the material.

CDR1 is MNHEY, CDR2 SVGAGI, per germline. Between the trimmed V and J ends, which lost 6 bases and 10 bases, there was a span of 13 bases. This CDR3 has 13 amino acids. Under the authors' procedure: Reference gene primer amplification gave estimated nucleated cell counts. The method was immunoSEQ multiplex PCR; TCRdb's version includes in-frame clones alone and lacks a portion of them. D and trimming were read from the DNA, whereas the V and J calls and clone size are those reported in that table. Altogether some 320,000 clones are present, about 87% being singletons, with the ten largest covering roughly 6.9%.

The sequencing sample was made of peripheral blood. The chain combines TRBV6-5 with TRBJ1-6; D may be TRBD1 (6 bases). This TCR was sampled from a woman aged 25 to 39 who had recovered from COVID-19. CDR3 nucleotides: TGTGCCAGCAGCGACAGGCGATACTCACCCCTCCACTTT. Protein sequence: CASSDRRYSPLHF.